This TCR beta chain was sequenced during a study of T-cell reconstitution after alpha-beta-depleted transplantation in children. On this clonotype itself: Its antigen is unidentified.

Germline assignment: CDR1 DFQATT and CDR2 SNEGSKA (reference sequence). The CDR3 sequence is 17 residues long. V lost 5 bases and J lost 0; bases outside the gene matches: 14. It was with unique molecular identifiers that the TCRbeta library was prepared. TCRdb recomputed calls from the PCR reads with MiXCR, one row per CDR3 protein. The repertoire has approximately 650,000 distinct CDR3 sequences, under 15% of them found once; the top ten carry 0.79%. Whole-study results and caveats: After transplant, at about two months, alpha-beta T cells were reportedly derived from several hundred expanded graft clones. When one year had passed after transplant, most T-cell counts and diversity came from newly produced T cells. Surviving recipient T cells and thymic progenitors accounted for the high day-60 TCRbeta diversity observed in some patients.

The sample in question was PBMCs, obtained before TCRalphabeta/CD19-depleted stem cell transplant. The clonotype comes from a girl between 2 and 10 years old with congenital amegakaryocytic thrombocytopenia, due to receive a stem cell transplant. The chain uses TRBV20-1 and TRBJ2-7; 9 bases match TRBD2. CDR3 sequence: CSAGAGGRPPSSYEQYF. The CDR3 DNA is TGCAGTGCTGGGGCGGGAGGGAGGCCCCCAAGCTCCTACGAGCAGTACTTC.